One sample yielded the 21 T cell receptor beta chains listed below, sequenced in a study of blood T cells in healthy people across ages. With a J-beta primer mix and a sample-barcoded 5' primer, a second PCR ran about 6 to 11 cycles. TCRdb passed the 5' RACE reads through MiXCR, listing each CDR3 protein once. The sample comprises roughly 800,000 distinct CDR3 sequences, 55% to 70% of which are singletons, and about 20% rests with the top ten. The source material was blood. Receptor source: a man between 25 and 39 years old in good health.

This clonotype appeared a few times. The CDR3 loop reads CASGTGNNEQFF. The CDR3 DNA reads as TGTGCCAGTGGGACAGGGAACAATGAGCAGTTCTTC. The chain is built from TRBV7-9 and TRBJ2-1; TRBD1 matches 9 bases. Germline CDR1 reads SEHNR; CDR2 reads FQNEAQ (reference sequence). Trimming took 9 bases from V and 5 from J; bases not matched to a gene: 2. The CDR3 length is 12 residues.

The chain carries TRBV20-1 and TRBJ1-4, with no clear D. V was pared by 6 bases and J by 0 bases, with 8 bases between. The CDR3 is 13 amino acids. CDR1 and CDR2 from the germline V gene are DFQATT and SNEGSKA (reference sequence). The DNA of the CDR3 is TGCAGTGCGAAGAATGCAACTAATGAAAAACTGTTTTTT. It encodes CSAKNATNEKLFF.

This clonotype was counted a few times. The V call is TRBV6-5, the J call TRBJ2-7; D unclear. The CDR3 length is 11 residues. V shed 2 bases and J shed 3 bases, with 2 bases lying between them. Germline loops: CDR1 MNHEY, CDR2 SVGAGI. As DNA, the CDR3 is TGTGCCAGCAGTTACAACTACGAGCAGTACTTC. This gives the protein CASSYNYEQYF.

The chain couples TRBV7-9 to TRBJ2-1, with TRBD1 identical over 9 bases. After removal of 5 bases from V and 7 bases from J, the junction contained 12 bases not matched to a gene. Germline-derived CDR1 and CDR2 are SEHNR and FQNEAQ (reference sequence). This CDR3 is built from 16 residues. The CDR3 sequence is CASSQSTGGGWNEQFF. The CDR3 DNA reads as TGTGCCAGCAGCCAATCCACAGGGGGCGGGTGGAATGAGCAGTTCTTC.

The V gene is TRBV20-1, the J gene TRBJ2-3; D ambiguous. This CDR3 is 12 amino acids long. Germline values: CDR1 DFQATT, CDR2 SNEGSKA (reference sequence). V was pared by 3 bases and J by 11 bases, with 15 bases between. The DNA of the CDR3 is TGCAGTGCTAGCGTACCTAGTTACCAGCAGTATTTT. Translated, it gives CSASVPSYQQYF.

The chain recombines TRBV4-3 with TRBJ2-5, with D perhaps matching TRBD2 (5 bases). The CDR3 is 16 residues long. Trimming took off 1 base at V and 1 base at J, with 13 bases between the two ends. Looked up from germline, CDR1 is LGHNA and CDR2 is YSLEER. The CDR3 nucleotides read TGCGCCAGCAGCCAAGGCCACGGCCGGGGCCAAGAGACCCAGTACTTC. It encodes CASSQGHGRGQETQYF.

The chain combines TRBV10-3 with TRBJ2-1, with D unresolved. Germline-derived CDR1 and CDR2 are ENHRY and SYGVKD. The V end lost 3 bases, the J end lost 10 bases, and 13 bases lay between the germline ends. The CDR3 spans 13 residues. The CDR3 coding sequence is TGTGCCATCAGTGAAGGGTCAGTCTACGAGCAGTTCTTC. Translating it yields CAISEGSVYEQFF.

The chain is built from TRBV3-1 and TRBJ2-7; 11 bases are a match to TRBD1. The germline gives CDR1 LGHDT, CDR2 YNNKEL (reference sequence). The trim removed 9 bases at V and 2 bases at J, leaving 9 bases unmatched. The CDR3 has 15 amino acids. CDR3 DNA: TGTGCCAGGCGACCCCGGGACAGGGGGACCTACGAGCAGTACTTC. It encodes CARRPRDRGTYEQYF.

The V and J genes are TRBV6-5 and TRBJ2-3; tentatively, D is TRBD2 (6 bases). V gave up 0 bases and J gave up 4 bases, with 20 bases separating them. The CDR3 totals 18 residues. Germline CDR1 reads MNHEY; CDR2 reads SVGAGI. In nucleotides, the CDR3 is TGTGCCAGCAGTTACTCCCAACCGGGACGGGGGTGGGCAGATACGCAGTATTTT. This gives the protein CASSYSQPGRGWADTQYF.

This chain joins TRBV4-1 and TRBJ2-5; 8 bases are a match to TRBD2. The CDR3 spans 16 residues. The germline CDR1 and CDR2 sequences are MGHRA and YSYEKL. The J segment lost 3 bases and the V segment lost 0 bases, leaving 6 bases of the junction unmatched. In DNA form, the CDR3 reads TGCGCCAGCAGCCAAGACTCTAGCGGGTTAAAAGAGACCCAGTACTTC. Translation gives CASSQDSSGLKETQYF.

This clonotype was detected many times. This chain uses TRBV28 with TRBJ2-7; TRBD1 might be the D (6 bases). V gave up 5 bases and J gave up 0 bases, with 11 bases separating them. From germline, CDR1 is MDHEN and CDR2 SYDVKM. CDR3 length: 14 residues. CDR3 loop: CASSQTGLSYEQYF. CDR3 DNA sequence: TGTGCCAGCAGTCAAACAGGGCTCTCCTACGAGCAGTACTTC.

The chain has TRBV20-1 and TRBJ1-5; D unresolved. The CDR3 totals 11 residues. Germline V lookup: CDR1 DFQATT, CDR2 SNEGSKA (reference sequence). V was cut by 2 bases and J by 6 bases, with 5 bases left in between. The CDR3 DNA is TGCAGTGCTAGATTCGGTCAGCCCCAGCATTTT. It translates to CSARFGQPQHF.

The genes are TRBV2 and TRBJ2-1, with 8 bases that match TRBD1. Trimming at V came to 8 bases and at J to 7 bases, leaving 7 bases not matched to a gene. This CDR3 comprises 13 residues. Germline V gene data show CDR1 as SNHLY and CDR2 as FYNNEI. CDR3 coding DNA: TGTGCCAGCGATGGACAGGGCCAGAATGAGCAGTTCTTC. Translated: CASDGQGQNEQFF.

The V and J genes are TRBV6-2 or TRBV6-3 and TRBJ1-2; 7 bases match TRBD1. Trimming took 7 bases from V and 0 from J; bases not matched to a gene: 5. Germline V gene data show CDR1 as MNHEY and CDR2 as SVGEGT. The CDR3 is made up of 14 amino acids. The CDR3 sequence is CASTRDSPNYGYTF. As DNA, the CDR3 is TGTGCCAGCACCAGGGACAGCCCTAACTATGGCTACACCTTC.

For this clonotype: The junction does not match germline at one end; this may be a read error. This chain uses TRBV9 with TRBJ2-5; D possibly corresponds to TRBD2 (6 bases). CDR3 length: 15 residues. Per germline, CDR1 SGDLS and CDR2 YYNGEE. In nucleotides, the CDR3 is TGTGCCAGCAGCGTAGGCGGGACCGGTCAAGAGACCCGGTACTTC. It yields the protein CASSVGGTGQETRYF.

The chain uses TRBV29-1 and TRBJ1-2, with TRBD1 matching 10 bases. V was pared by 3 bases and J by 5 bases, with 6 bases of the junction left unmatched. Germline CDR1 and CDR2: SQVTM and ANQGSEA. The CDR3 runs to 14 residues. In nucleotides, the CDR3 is TGCAGCGTTGATCGCCGGACAGGGGGGTATGGCTACACCTTC. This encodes CSVDRRTGGYGYTF.

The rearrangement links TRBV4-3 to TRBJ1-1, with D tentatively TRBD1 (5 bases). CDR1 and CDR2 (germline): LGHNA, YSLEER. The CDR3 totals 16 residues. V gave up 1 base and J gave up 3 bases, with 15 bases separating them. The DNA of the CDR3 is TGCGCCAGCAGCCAAGTTTTCGACAGCCAAGACACTGAAGCTTTCTTT. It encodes CASSQVFDSQDTEAFF.

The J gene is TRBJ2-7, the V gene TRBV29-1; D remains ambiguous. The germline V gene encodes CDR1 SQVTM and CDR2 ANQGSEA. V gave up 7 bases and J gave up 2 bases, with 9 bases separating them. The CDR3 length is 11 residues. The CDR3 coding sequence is TGCAGCGGATCAGTTGCCTACGAGCAGTACTTC. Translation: CSGSVAYEQYF.

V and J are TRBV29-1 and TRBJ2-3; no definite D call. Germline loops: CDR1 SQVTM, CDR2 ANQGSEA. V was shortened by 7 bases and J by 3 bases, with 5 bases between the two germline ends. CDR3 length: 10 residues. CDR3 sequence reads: CSAETDTQYF. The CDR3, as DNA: TGCAGCGCAGAGACAGATACGCAGTATTTT.

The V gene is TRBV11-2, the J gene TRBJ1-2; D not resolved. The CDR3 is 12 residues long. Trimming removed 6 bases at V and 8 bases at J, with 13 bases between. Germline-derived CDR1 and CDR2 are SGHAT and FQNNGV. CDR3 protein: CASSSGAVGYTF. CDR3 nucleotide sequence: TGTGCCAGCAGTTCAGGAGCAGTAGGCTACACCTTC.

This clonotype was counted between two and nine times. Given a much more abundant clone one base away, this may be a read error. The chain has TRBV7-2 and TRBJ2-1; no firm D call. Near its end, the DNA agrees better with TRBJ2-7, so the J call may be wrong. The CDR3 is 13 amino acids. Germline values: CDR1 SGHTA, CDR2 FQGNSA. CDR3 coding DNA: TGTGCCAGCAGCTTCGGCAGCTACAATGAGCAGTACTTC. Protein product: CASSFGSYNEQYF.